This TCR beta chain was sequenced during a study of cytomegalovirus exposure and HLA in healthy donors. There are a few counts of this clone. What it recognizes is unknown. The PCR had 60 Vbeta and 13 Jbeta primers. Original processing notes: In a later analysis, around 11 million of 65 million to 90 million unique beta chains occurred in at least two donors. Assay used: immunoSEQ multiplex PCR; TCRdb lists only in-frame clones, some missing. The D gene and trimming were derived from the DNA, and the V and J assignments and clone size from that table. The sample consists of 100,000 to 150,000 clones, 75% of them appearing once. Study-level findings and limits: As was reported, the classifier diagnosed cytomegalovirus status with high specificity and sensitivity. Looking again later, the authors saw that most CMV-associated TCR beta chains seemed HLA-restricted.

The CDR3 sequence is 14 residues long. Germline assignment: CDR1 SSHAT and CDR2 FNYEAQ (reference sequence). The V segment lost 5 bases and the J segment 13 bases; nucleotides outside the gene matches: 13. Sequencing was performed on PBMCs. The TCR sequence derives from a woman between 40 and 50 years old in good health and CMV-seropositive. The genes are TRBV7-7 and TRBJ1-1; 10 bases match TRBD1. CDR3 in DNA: TGTGCCAGCAGCCTAGACCGGGACAGGGGTGCGATTTTCTTT. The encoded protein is CASSLDRDRGAIFF.